The rows below give T cell receptor beta chains drawn from one sample of a study of blood T cell repertoires in COVID-19. Using immunoSEQ multiplex PCR, the repertoire was profiled, and TCRdb retains in-frame clones only, with some absent. The profile shows approximately 300,000 clones, roughly 90% of them singletons. The sequenced sample consisted of peripheral blood. These receptors were obtained from a woman aged 25-40 years with COVID-19, enrolled during active disease. Each CDR3 is given with its conserved first and last residue. Fields, in order: clone size, D gene, J gene, V gene, CDR3 protein, CDR3 DNA. D genes are given only for firm matches. Clone size is shown for a subset of rows, as once, few, many or a class of expanded clone.

NA	TRBD1	TRBJ1-4	TRBV7-2	CASSAGPGQGHEKLFF	TGTGCCAGCAGCGCCGGACCGGGACAGGGCCATGAAAAACTGTTTTTT
few	TRBD1	TRBJ1-6	TRBV28	CASSWDRGLLNSPLHF	TGTGCCAGCAGTTGGGACAGGGGGCTTTTGAATTCACCCCTCCACTTT
NA	TRBD2	TRBJ2-5	TRBV15	CATSRVRTSGSKTQYF	TGTGCCACCAGCAGAGTCCGGACTAGCGGGAGTAAGACCCAGTACTTC
NA	NA	TRBJ2-7	TRBV5-4	CASSFGNEQYF	TGTGCCAGCAGCTTCGGGAACGAGCAGTACTTC
NA	TRBD2	TRBJ2-1	TRBV5-4	CASSPRVAGLDEQFF	TGTGCCAGCAGCCCCCGGGTAGCGGGACTAGATGAGCAGTTCTTC
NA	TRBD1	TRBJ1-4	TRBV29-1	CSVLQGRNEKLFF	TGCAGCGTCCTACAGGGGAGGAATGAAAAACTGTTTTTT
NA	TRBD2	TRBJ2-1	TRBV12-5	CASGLTGTSGTSKQFF	TGTGCTAGTGGTTTGACCGGGACTAGCGGTACCTCTAAGCAGTTCTTC
NA	NA	TRBJ1-5	TRBV6-5	CASRRGKKEPQHF	TGTGCCAGCAGAAGGGGGAAAAAGGAGCCCCAGCATTTT
NA	NA	TRBJ1-2	TRBV28	CASSLISYGYTF	TGTGCCAGCAGTTTAATATCCTATGGCTACACCTTC
NA	NA	TRBJ2-7	TRBV6-5	CASSYGGGTSYEQYF	TGTGCCAGCAGTTACGGGGGAGGTACTTCCTACGAGCAGTACTTC
NA	NA	TRBJ1-1	TRBV28	CASHNGGTLNTEAFF	TGTGCCAGCCACAACGGAGGTACCCTGAACACTGAAGCTTTCTTT
NA	NA	TRBJ1-5	TRBV28	CASSFSAQPQHF	TGTGCCAGCAGTTTTAGTGCCCAGCCCCAGCATTTT
NA	NA	TRBJ2-7	TRBV10-3	CAIRDSTYEQYF	TGTGCCATCAGGGACAGCACCTACGAGCAGTACTTC
NA	NA	TRBJ2-5	TRBV5-1	CASSKFKSQETQYF	TGCGCCAGCTCAAAATTCAAGAGCCAAGAGACCCAGTACTTC
once	TRBD1	TRBJ2-3	TRBV5-5	CASSLVRTGSADTQYF	TGTGCCAGCAGCTTGGTTAGGACAGGGTCTGCAGATACGCAGTATTTT
NA	NA	TRBJ1-4	TRBV5-1	CASSLAGLRDEKLFF	TGCGCCAGCAGCTTGGCCGGTCTGAGGGATGAAAAACTGTTTTTT
NA	NA	TRBJ2-7	TRBV3-1/TRBV3-2	CASSPVGGGQQYF	TGTGCCAGCAGCCCCGTAGGGGGGGGGCAGCAGTACTTC
NA	TRBD1	TRBJ2-3	TRBV5-1	CASSLTGQGGADTQYF	TGCGCCAGCAGCCTGACGGGACAGGGAGGGGCAGATACGCAGTATTTT
NA	NA	TRBJ1-4	TRBV18	CASSPSWDGGTLNEKLFF	TGTGCCAGCTCACCATCATGGGACGGGGGGACTCTAAATGAAAAACTGTTTTTT
NA	TRBD1	TRBJ1-6	TRBV29-1	CSVKQGAQSPLHF	TGCAGCGTCAAACAGGGGGCTCAGTCACCCCTCCACTTT
few	TRBD1	TRBJ1-2	TRBV5-4	CASSSPGQGFNYGYTF	TGTGCCAGCAGCTCCCCGGGACAGGGATTTAACTATGGCTACACCTTC
NA	TRBD2	TRBJ2-4	TRBV19	CASSLRPDGREVAKNIQYF	TGTGCCAGTAGTCTCCGTCCGGACGGGAGGGAAGTTGCCAAAAACATTCAGTACTTC
NA	TRBD1	TRBJ1-5	TRBV7-8	CASSLAGQGEGQPQHF	TGTGCCAGCAGTCTCGCCGGGCAGGGGGAAGGTCAGCCCCAGCATTTT
NA	NA	TRBJ1-5	TRBV10-2	CASATGFNYQPQHF	TGCGCCAGTGCTACGGGATTCAATTATCAGCCCCAGCATTTT
NA	TRBD2	TRBJ2-4	TRBV5-4	CASSLPASGSGTKNIQYF	TGTGCCAGCAGCTTGCCGGCTAGCGGGAGTGGAACCAAAAACATTCAGTACTTC
few	NA	TRBJ1-5	TRBV6-5	CASTGSGWQPQHF	TGTGCCAGCACTGGGAGCGGGTGGCAGCCCCAGCATTTT
NA	TRBD1	TRBJ1-1	TRBV19	CASSIVTGGLSEAFF	TGTGCCAGTAGTATAGTGACAGGGGGTTTGTCTGAAGCTTTCTTT
NA	NA	TRBJ1-1	TRBV9	CASSLQGNTEAFF	TGTGCCAGCAGCTTACAGGGAAACACTGAAGCTTTCTTT
NA	TRBD2	TRBJ2-1	TRBV28	CASSLVGLAGVNNEQFF	TGTGCCAGCAGTTTAGTGGGGCTAGCGGGAGTTAACAATGAGCAGTTCTTC
NA	TRBD1	TRBJ2-7	TRBV11-3	CASSHRDRAYEQYF	TGTGCCAGCAGCCACAGGGACAGAGCCTACGAGCAGTACTTC
NA	NA	TRBJ2-1	TRBV5-4	CASSYRGAGDNEQFF	TGTGCCAGCAGCTATCGGGGGGCAGGAGACAATGAGCAGTTCTTC
NA	NA	TRBJ2-7	TRBV6-5	CASSYSGGGQEQYF	TGTGCCAGCAGTTACTCGGGAGGAGGGCAGGAGCAGTACTTC
NA	TRBD1	TRBJ2-3	TRBV6-1	CASSEAGTGDTQYF	TGTGCCAGCAGTGAAGCCGGGACAGGGGATACGCAGTATTTT
NA	TRBD1	TRBJ1-6	TRBV28	CASSKQGYNSPLHF	TGTGCCAGCAGTAAACAGGGGTATAATTCACCCCTCCACTTT
NA	NA	TRBJ2-1	TRBV6-1	CASSEGWGVNEQFF	TGTGCCAGCAGTGAAGGGTGGGGGGTCAATGAGCAGTTCTTC
NA	TRBD1	TRBJ1-1	TRBV10-2	CASRVTGETEAFF	TGCGCCAGCAGAGTAACAGGGGAAACTGAAGCTTTCTTT
NA	TRBD1	TRBJ2-7	TRBV9	CASSVGARGQGSEQYF	TGTGCCAGCAGCGTAGGAGCGCGGGGACAGGGTAGCGAGCAGTACTTC
NA	TRBD2	TRBJ2-1	TRBV7-9	CASSLILADINEQFF	TGTGCCAGCAGCTTAATACTAGCGGACATCAATGAGCAGTTCTTC
few	TRBD2	TRBJ2-7	TRBV9	CASSLGLAGPYEQYF	TGTGCCAGCAGCCTGGGACTAGCGGGGCCCTACGAGCAGTACTTC
NA	NA	TRBJ2-7	TRBV10-1	CASSPGSSYEQYF	TGCGCCAGCAGTCCGGGATCGTCCTACGAGCAGTACTTC
NA	NA	TRBJ1-1	TRBV5-1	CASSLEGGNTEAFF	TGCGCCAGCAGCTTGGAAGGGGGGAACACTGAAGCTTTCTTT
NA	NA	TRBJ2-5	TRBV5-1	CASSLGTEQETQYF	TGCGCCAGCAGCTTGGGGACAGAACAAGAGACCCAGTACTTC
NA	NA	TRBJ1-1	TRBV10-2	CASSEGGASAFF	TGCGCCAGCAGTGAGGGGGGGGCGAGTGCTTTCTTT
NA	NA	TRBJ2-5	TRBV9	CASSPSGSFWETQYF	TGTGCCAGCAGCCCATCAGGGTCATTCTGGGAGACCCAGTACTTC
NA	TRBD2	TRBJ2-3	TRBV7-8	CASSLMGGTSGRNTQYF	TGTGCCAGCAGCTTAATGGGAGGGACTAGCGGGAGGAATACGCAGTATTTT
NA	NA	TRBJ2-2	TRBV18	CASSPRARSTGELFF	TGTGCCAGCTCACCTCGAGCGCGCAGCACCGGGGAGCTGTTTTTT
NA	TRBD2	TRBJ2-1	TRBV2	CASKTAKASGNHEQFF	TGTGCCAGCAAAACCGCCAAGGCTAGCGGGAATCATGAGCAGTTCTTC
NA	NA	TRBJ1-2	TRBV28	CASSYMVGGPYGYTF	TGTGCCAGCAGTTATATGGTCGGGGGACCCTATGGCTACACCTTC
NA	NA	TRBJ2-7	TRBV9	CASLAGRLTEQYF	TGTGCCAGCCTGGCGGGACGGTTAACTGAGCAGTACTTC
once	NA	TRBJ2-7	TRBV6-2/TRBV6-3	CASSYSAEDLSYEQYF	TGTGCCAGCAGTTACTCTGCCGAGGACTTATCCTACGAGCAGTACTTC